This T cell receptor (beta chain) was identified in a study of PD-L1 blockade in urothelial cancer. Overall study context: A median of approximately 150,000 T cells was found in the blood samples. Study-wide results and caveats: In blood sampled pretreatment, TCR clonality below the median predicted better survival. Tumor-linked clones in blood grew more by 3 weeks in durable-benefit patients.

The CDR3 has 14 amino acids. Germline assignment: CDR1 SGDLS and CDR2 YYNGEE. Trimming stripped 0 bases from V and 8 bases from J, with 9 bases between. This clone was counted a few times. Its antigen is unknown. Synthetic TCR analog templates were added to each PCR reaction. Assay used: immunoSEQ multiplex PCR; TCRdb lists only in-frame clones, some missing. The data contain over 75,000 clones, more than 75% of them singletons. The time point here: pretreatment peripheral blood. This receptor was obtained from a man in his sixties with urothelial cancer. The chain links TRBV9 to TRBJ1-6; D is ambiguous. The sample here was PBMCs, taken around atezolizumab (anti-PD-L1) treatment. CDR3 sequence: CASSVGAGYSPLHF. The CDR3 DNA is TGTGCCAGCAGCGTAGGGGCGGGTTATTCACCCCTCCACTTT.